The rows below give T cell receptor beta chains drawn from one sample of a study of cytomegalovirus exposure and HLA in healthy donors. Profiling relied on immunoSEQ multiplex PCR, and the TCRdb table lists in-frame clones only, not all of them. The sample yields about 130,000 clones, roughly 87% seen once. Sequencing was performed on PBMCs. These receptors all come from a woman aged 18-30 years in good health and CMV-seropositive. The conserved cysteine and the conserved F or W are not part of the CDR3 here. Size tells how often a clone was seen (once, few, many) or the class of an expanded clone, and some rows leave it out.

cdr3_aa,v_call,clone_size,j_call
ASSNAGTSGGPNTGELF,TRBV7-2,-,TRBJ2-2
ASSAPRGIYGEQF,TRBV2,once,TRBJ2-1
ASSNRGTGELF,TRBV19,-,TRBJ2-2
ASSPGWTIEAF,TRBV11-2,-,TRBJ1-1
ASRGTGSFHT,TRBV27,-,TRBJ1-2
ASSPQGQGARGYT,TRBV27,-,TRBJ1-2
ASSSPGNSPLH,TRBV28,-,TRBJ1-6
ASSWYGTPSYEQY,TRBV5-1,-,TRBJ2-7
ASSLAPAGAGETQY,TRBV5-1,many,TRBJ2-5
ASSHAIRATEAF,TRBV4-1,-,TRBJ1-1
ASSLESLPRGRTAYEQY,TRBV5-5,-,TRBJ2-7
ASSMTSSYNEQF,TRBV7-6,-,TRBJ2-1
AISGGGLLYEQY,TRBV10-3,-,TRBJ2-7
ASSVDLGAVNSPLH,TRBV9,once,TRBJ1-6
ASSWTSVTYEQY,TRBV6-5,-,TRBJ2-7
ASSVVKYEQY,TRBV7-2,-,TRBJ2-7
ASSVSFDSAGGTEAF,TRBV9,-,TRBJ1-1
ASSLFLEGELF,TRBV11-2,-,TRBJ2-2
ASNLRAEAF,TRBV11-3,-,TRBJ1-1
ASSVREVTEAF,TRBV5-4,-,TRBJ1-1
ASSRGQVYTDTQY,TRBV2,-,TRBJ2-3